The 12 T cell receptor beta chains given below trace back to one sample, sequenced in a study of cytomegalovirus exposure and HLA in healthy donors. Vbeta (60) and Jbeta (13) primers were used in the PCR. Libraries were prepared by immunoSEQ multiplex PCR; TCRdb keeps only in-frame clonotypes and omits some of them. This sample yields around 100,000 clones, of which roughly 78% are seen a single time; 6% to 8% belongs to the top ten. The sequenced material came from PBMCs. The receptor source for this set is a man aged 25-45 years in good health and CMV-seronegative.

The V call is TRBV6-5, the J call TRBJ1-5, with a tentative D call TRBD1 (6 bases). The V and J ends lost 0 bases and 3 bases respectively, with 12 bases between them. CDR1 is MNHEY and CDR2 is SVGAGI in the germline V gene. The CDR3 is 16 residues long. CDR3 coding DNA: TGTGCCAGCAGTTACTCTATGGACAGCGACAATCAGCCCCAGCATTTT. This sequence encodes CASSYSMDSDNQPQHF.

This chain links TRBV7-9 with TRBJ2-3; weak D call: TRBD1 (6 bases). Germline V gene sequence: CDR1 SEHNR, CDR2 FQNEAQ (reference sequence). V shed 4 bases and J shed 6 bases, with 14 bases lying between them. This CDR3 contains 14 residues. The CDR3 DNA follows: TGTGCCAGCAGCTCAACAGGACAGCGGGATACGCAGTATTTT. Protein: CASSSTGQRDTQYF.

V and J are TRBV6-1 and TRBJ1-4; D remains ambiguous. The CDR3 spans 16 residues. Germline-derived CDR1 and CDR2 are MNHNS and SASEGT. Between the trimmed V and J ends, which lost 4 bases and 5 bases, there was a span of 17 bases. CDR3: CASSVGVGSKNEKLFF. The DNA for the CDR3 is TGTGCCAGCAGTGTGGGAGTGGGGTCCAAGAATGAAAAACTGTTTTTT.

The J gene is TRBJ1-2, the V gene TRBV4-1, with D possibly being TRBD1 (5 bases). The germline V gene encodes CDR1 MGHRA and CDR2 YSYEKL. The CDR3 is 15 residues long. Between the trimmed V and J ends, which lost 2 bases and 7 bases, there was a span of 17 bases. CDR3 sequence reads: CASSQPIMTVVGYTF. As DNA, the CDR3 is TGCGCCAGCAGCCAACCAATAATGACAGTCGTTGGCTACACCTTC.

There are a few counts of this clone. J is TRBJ2-3 and V is TRBV29-1, with D perhaps TRBD1 (5 bases). The CDR3 is 11 residues long. Trimming left V 3 bases short and J 8 bases short, with 9 bases between. The germline gives CDR1 SQVTM, CDR2 ANQGSEA. This CDR3 is CSVESGITQYF. In nucleotides, the CDR3 is TGCAGCGTTGAGTCAGGGATTACGCAGTATTTT.

This clone was detected once. The gene calls are TRBV5-5 and TRBJ1-5; TRBD1 aligns across 8 bases. Germline CDR1 reads SGHKS; CDR2 reads YYEKEE (reference sequence). V trimming: 0 bases; J trimming: 7 bases; junction bases outside the gene matches: 6. CDR3 size: 15 residues. In DNA, the CDR3 is TGTGCCAGCAGCTTGGTAGACAGGGGAGGCCAGCCCCAGCATTTT. Its protein is CASSLVDRGGQPQHF. The variable domain in full, completed from reference TRBV5-5 and TRBJ1-5, reads DAGVTQSPTHLIKTRGQQVTLRCSPISGHKSVSWYQQVLGQGPQFIFQYYEKEERGRGNFPDRFSARQFPNYSSELNVNALLLGDSALYLCASSLVDRGGQPQHFGDGTRLSIL.

This chain links TRBV7-3 with TRBJ1-1, with no clear D. V shed 5 bases and J shed 4 bases, with 11 bases lying between them. Germline V lookup: CDR1 SGHTA, CDR2 FQGTGA. CDR3 length: 13 amino acids. CDR3 coding DNA: TGTGCCAGCAGCGCCGAGGGTGGCACTGAAGCTTTCTTT. This codes for CASSAEGGTEAFF.

The gene calls are TRBV7-3 and TRBJ2-2; the D is unclear. This CDR3 has 14 amino acids. Germline V CDR1 and CDR2: SGHTA, FQGTGA. The V end was cut by 5 bases, the J end by 3 bases, with 10 bases between. CDR3 DNA sequence: TGTGCCAGCAGCCAAAACCGGGACACCGGGGAGCTGTTTTTT. It specifies CASSQNRDTGELFF. The full variable domain, rest sourced from reference TRBV7-3 and TRBJ2-2, is GAGVSQTPSNKVTEKGKYVELRCDPISGHTALYWYRQSLGQGPEFLIYFQGTGAADDSGLPNDRFFAVRPEGSVSTLKIQRTERGDSAVYLCASSQNRDTGELFFGEGSRLTVL.

This clone showed up just once. The chain combines TRBV7-9 with TRBJ1-5; the D is unclear. The CDR3 length is 13 residues. The V gene's germline CDR1 is SEHNR and CDR2 FQNEAQ (reference sequence). Trimming removed 4 bases from V and 7 bases from J, with 11 bases in between. CDR3 loop: CASSSWGGQPQHF. For the CDR3, the DNA is TGTGCCAGCAGCTCCTGGGGAGGACAGCCCCAGCATTTT.

Points on this clone: Other DNA sequences in this specimen translate into the identical CDR3. This sequence joins TRBV2 and TRBJ1-1; 8 bases are shared with TRBD1. With V trimmed by 2 bases and J by 4 bases, 3 bases remained unmatched. CDR3 length: 14 amino acids. Germline CDR1 SNHLY, CDR2 FYNNEI. CDR3 amino acids: CASSEPDRGTEAFF. CDR3 nucleotide sequence: TGTGCCAGCAGTGAACCTGACAGGGGCACTGAAGCTTTCTTT.

This clone appeared a single time. The CDR3 DNA reads as TGTGCCTGGAGTGTAACTAGCGGGAGTTTCATCCAGTACTTC. It specifies CAWSVTSGSFIQYF. The V gene is TRBV30, the J gene TRBJ2-4, with 11 bases fitting TRBD2. Trimming cost V 0 bases and J 13 bases; bases outside gene matches: 8. Per the germline V gene, CDR1 is GTSNPN and CDR2 is SVGIG (reference sequence). This CDR3 has 14 amino acids. Variable domain in full (rest from reference TRBV30 and TRBJ2-4): SQTIHQWPATLVQPVGSPLSLECTVEGTSNPNLYWYRQAAGRGLQLLFYSVGIGQISSEVPQNLSASRPQDRQFILSSKKLLLSDSGFYLCAWSVTSGSFIQYFGAGTRLSVL.

V and J are TRBV19 and TRBJ2-5; TRBD1 matches at 11 bases. This CDR3 is 16 amino acids long. Per germline, CDR1 LNHDA and CDR2 SQIVND (reference sequence). V was clipped by 4 bases and J by 5 bases; unmatched bases: 9. The CDR3, as DNA: TGTGCCAGTAGTACCCGGACAGGGGGCGCATGGGAGACCCAGTACTTC. This translates into CASSTRTGGAWETQYF.